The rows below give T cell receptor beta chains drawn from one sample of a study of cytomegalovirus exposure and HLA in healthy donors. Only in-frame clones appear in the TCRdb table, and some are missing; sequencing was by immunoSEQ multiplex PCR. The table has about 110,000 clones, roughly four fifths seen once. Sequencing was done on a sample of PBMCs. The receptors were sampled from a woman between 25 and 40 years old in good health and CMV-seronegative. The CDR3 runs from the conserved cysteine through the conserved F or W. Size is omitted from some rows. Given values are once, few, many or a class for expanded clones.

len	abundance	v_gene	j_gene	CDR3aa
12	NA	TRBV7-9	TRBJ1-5	CASAFGNQPQHF
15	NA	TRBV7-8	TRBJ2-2	CASSKREGSTGELFF
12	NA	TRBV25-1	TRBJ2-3	CASSGGPKTQYF
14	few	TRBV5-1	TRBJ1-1	CASSLGLGSPEAFF
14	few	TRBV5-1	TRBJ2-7	CASKGSGLTYEQYF
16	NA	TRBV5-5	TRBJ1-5	CASSVMGQGGNQPQHF
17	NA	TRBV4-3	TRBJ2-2	CASSQDRGGTPTGELFF
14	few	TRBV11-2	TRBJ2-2	CASALLAGAGELFF
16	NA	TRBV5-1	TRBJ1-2	CASSLDGLADRYGYTF
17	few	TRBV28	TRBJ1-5	CASSLLPIQDRNQPQHF
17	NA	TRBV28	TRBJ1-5	CASNKQQGAGGRQPQHF
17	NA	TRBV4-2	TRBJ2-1	CASSQEQLKHSYNEQFF
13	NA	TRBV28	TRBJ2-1	CASSFFGQAEQFF
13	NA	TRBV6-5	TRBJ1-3	CASSTRASGTIYF
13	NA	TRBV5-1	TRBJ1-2	CASSLYQSYGYTF
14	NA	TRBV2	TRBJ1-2	CASIENAPGYGYTF
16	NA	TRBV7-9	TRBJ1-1	CASSSPSRVYSTEAFF
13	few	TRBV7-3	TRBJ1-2	CASSGQLHYGYTF
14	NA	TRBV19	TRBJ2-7	CASSRGTAAYEQYF
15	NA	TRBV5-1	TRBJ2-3	CASSWRRGLSDTQYF
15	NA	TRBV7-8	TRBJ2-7	CASSPRLAGAHEQYF
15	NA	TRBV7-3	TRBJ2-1	CASSLSPGSYNEQFF
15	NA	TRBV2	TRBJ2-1	CASSALAGGNNEQFF
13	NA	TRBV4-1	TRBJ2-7	CASSQDRAYEQYF
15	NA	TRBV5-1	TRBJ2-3	CASSLRDLSTDTQYF
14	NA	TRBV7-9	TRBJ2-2	CASSLVSITGELFF
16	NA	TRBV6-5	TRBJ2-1	CASSSGLAGLSDEQFF
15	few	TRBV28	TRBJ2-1	CASSLVTGGVNEQFF
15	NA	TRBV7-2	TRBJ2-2	CASSKGGTNTGELFF
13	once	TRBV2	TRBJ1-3	CASTGGSGNTIYF
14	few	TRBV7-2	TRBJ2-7	CASSLSGGAYEQYF
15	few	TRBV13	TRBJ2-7	CASSLTGGGSYEQYF
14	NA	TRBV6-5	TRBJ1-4	CASSTGGGNEKLFF
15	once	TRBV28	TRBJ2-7	CASTPPWGSPYEQYF
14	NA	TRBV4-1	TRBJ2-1	CASSQETGGYEQFF
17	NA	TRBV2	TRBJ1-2	CASSEDSLRTGDYGYTF
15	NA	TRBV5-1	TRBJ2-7	CASSLGGKVVLEQYF
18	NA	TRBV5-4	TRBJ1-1	CASSLARQASLLGTEAFF
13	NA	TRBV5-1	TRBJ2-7	CASSSTGAYEQYF
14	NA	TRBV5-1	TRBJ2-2	CASSGTTNTGELFF
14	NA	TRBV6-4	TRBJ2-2	CASSASGDTGELFF
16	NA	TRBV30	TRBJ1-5	CAWSARQGARPQSQHF
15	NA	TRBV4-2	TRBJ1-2	CASSQDPAGDYGYTF
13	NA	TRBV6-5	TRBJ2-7	CASSYDRNYEQYF
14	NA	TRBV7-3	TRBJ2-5	CASSLMPGSETQYF
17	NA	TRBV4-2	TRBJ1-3	CASSQDSGPDSGNTIYF
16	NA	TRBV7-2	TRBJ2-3	CASSLIILGRTDTQYF
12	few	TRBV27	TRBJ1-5	CASSNINQPQHF
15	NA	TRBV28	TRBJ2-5	CASRSSGRVGETQYF